The next 6 T cell receptor beta chains were all read from a single sample in a study of shared clonotypes between healthy human individuals. CD45RO negativity and positive selection for CCR7 defined naive CD8 cells, a population that excluded terminally differentiated effector memory CD45RA+ cells. This table comes from immunoSEQ multiplex PCR, and its TCRdb copy is limited to in-frame clones, with some not included. Of around 2,100,000 clones in the sample, around 96% were seen once. Sequencing was carried out using naive CD8+ T cells sorted from blood. Every receptor here comes from a man between 18 and 35 years old in good health.

The V and J genes are TRBV19 and TRBJ1-4; no definite D call. In germline, CDR1 is LNHDA, CDR2 SQIVND (reference sequence). This CDR3 is built from 12 residues. Trimming pared 5 bases from V and 5 bases from J, leaving 6 bases between. The CDR3 DNA reads TGTGCCAGTAGTTCTTTCAATGAAAAACTGTTTTTT. It encodes CASSSFNEKLFF.

J is TRBJ1-1 and V is TRBV5-6, with a possible D match to TRBD1 (5 bases). The CDR3 is 14 amino acids. Trimming removed 3 bases at V and 0 bases at J, with 9 bases between. CDR1 SGHDT and CDR2 YYEEEE come from the germline V gene. CDR3 coding DNA: TGTGCCAGCAGCTGGGGGGTTCTGAACACTGAAGCTTTCTTT. This encodes CASSWGVLNTEAFF.

The rearrangement uses TRBV10-2 and TRBJ2-1, with TRBD2 identical over 11 bases. The CDR3 consists of 14 residues. The germline V gene encodes CDR1 WSHSY and CDR2 SAAADI. J lost 8 bases, V lost 3 bases, and 3 bases had no gene match. The CDR3 region is CASSEPSGRYEQFF. The DNA for the CDR3 is TGCGCCAGCAGTGAACCTAGCGGGAGGTATGAGCAGTTCTTC.

The rearrangement joins TRBV10-3 to TRBJ2-7; D is unresolved. Germline CDR1 is ENHRY and CDR2 is SYGVKD. The CDR3 loop spans 17 amino acids. V dropped 0 bases and J dropped 3 bases, with 18 bases sitting between them. The CDR3 coding sequence is TGTGCCATCAGTGAGTCCCCGACCGGCTTAGGCTACTACGAGCAGTACTTC. Protein sequence: CAISESPTGLGYYEQYF.

DNA of the CDR3: TGTGCCAGCAGTTGGTGGGCTCGGGGGTATGGCTACACCTTC. Protein: CASSWWARGYGYTF. V and J are TRBV5-4 and TRBJ1-2; D perhaps matches TRBD1 (5 bases). CDR1 is SGHNT and CDR2 is YYREEE in the germline V gene (reference sequence). CDR3 length equals 14 residues. V lost 5 bases to trimming and J lost 5 bases, with 16 bases between them.

The V gene is TRBV19, the J gene TRBJ2-7; D is possibly TRBD2 (5 bases). The CDR3 runs 11 residues. V was pared by 9 bases and J by 4 bases, with 10 bases between. Per the germline V gene, CDR1 is LNHDA and CDR2 is SQIVND (reference sequence). This CDR3 is CASGKRYEQYF. Written as DNA, the CDR3 is TGTGCCAGCGGCAAGCGGTACGAGCAGTACTTC.